The 14 T cell receptor beta chains presented below share a single source sample, sequenced in a study of OX40 agonist ivuxolimab in advanced cancers. Here immunoSEQ multiplex PCR was the method, and the copy in TCRdb shows in-frame clones only, minus some. Among 45,000 to 65,000 clones listed, approximately 79% were seen once. The source material was CD4+ or CD8+ T cells sorted from blood, sampled in a trial of the OX40 agonist ivuxolimab. These receptors originate from an adult with an advanced solid tumor such as melanoma, head and neck, liver or kidney cancer.

V gene TRBV27 combines with J gene TRBJ1-1, with 7 positions matching TRBD1. V lost 7 bases and J lost 2; bases outside the gene matches: 7. The CDR3 totals 14 residues. Germline V gene lookup returns CDR1 MNHEY and CDR2 SMNVEV (reference sequence). The CDR3 DNA sequence: TGTGCCAGCAAATCGGGACAGATAAACACTGAAGCTTTCTTT. Translated: CASKSGQINTEAFF.

This clone was seen only once. The rearrangement joins TRBV6-1 to TRBJ1-5; D not certain. Per the germline V gene, CDR1 is MNHNS and CDR2 is SASEGT. Trimming removed 10 bases from V and 1 base from J, with 11 bases in between. This CDR3 spans 13 amino acids. In DNA, the CDR3 is TGTGCCACCGACCCGACAAGCAATCAGCCCCAGCATTTT. It yields the protein CATDPTSNQPQHF.

V gene TRBV5-1 combines with J gene TRBJ2-3; D not certain. The CDR3 has 12 amino acids. Germline V gene sequence: CDR1 SGHRS, CDR2 YFSETQ. Trimming stripped 3 bases from V and 6 bases from J, with 8 bases between. CDR3 residues: CASSSLTDTQYF. The CDR3 DNA sequence: TGCGCCAGCAGCTCTTTGACGGATACGCAGTATTTT.

The V and J genes are TRBV9 and TRBJ1-4; maybe TRBD1 (5 bases). The CDR3 is made up of 15 amino acids. Germline V CDR1 and CDR2: SGDLS, YYNGEE. V lost 0 bases and J 8 bases, leaving 14 bases between the germline ends. The CDR3 region is CASSVEGRGWEKLFF. CDR3 nucleotides: TGTGCCAGCAGCGTAGAGGGGAGAGGTTGGGAAAAACTGTTTTTT.

The CDR3 here is CASSPLVAGPDFEAFF. The CDR3 DNA follows: TGTGCCAGCAGCCCTCTTGTAGCAGGGCCGGATTTTGAAGCTTTCTTT. This chain links TRBV7-3 with TRBJ1-1; weak D call: TRBD1 (5 bases). V gave up 5 bases and J gave up 7 bases, with 23 bases separating them. Germline lookup yields CDR1 SGHTA and CDR2 FQGTGA. The CDR3 runs to 16 residues.

The gene calls are TRBV7-2 and TRBJ1-2; perhaps TRBD1 as D (5 bases). This CDR3 is built from 14 residues. The V gene's germline CDR1 is SGHTA and CDR2 FQGNSA. Between the trimmed V and J ends, which lost 5 bases and 0 bases, there was a span of 10 bases. The DNA for the CDR3 is TGTGCCAGCAGCCCACAGACAGCTAACTATGGCTACACCTTC. It translates to CASSPQTANYGYTF.

The chain joins TRBV10-3 to TRBJ1-1; D is possibly TRBD1 (6 bases). V dropped 6 bases and J dropped 0 bases, with 20 bases sitting between them. The CDR3 length is 17 residues. The germline V gene encodes CDR1 ENHRY and CDR2 SYGVKD. Here the CDR3 DNA reads TGTGCCATCAGAAGGGGGTCCCTAATCCCCATGAACACTGAAGCTTTCTTT. As protein: CAIRRGSLIPMNTEAFF.

V and J are TRBV9 and TRBJ2-7; D gene ambiguous. This CDR3 region has 14 residues. V lost 0 bases and J lost 0, with 7 bases in between. From germline, CDR1 is SGDLS and CDR2 YYNGEE. CDR3 coding DNA: TGTGCCAGCAGCGTAGTCAGCAGCTCCTACGAGCAGTACTTC. Protein sequence: CASSVVSSSYEQYF.

The J gene is TRBJ1-2, the V gene TRBV28; 7 positions agree with TRBD1. Germline values: CDR1 MDHEN, CDR2 SYDVKM. V shed 2 bases, J shed 7 bases, and the junction held 1 base outside the gene matches. This CDR3 has 12 amino acids. The CDR3 loop is CASSLRGLGYTF. The CDR3 DNA is TGTGCCAGCAGTTTAAGGGGGCTTGGCTACACCTTC.

This clone turned up a few times. The chain is built from TRBV18 and TRBJ1-5; D gene ambiguous. V lost 3 bases, J lost 1 base, and 7 bases lay in between. Germline CDR1 and CDR2: KGHSH and LQKENI. The CDR3 length is 14 residues. CDR3 protein: CASSPTDSNQPQHF. DNA of the CDR3: TGTGCCAGCTCACCTACGGACAGCAATCAGCCCCAGCATTTT.

The chain combines TRBV5-1 with TRBJ1-1; D uncertain. Germline CDR1 SGHRS, CDR2 YFSETQ. V lost 4 bases, J lost 1 base, and 11 bases lay in between. The CDR3 runs to 14 residues. CDR3 DNA sequence: TGCGCCAGCAGCCCTTCGGTCGGGAACACTGAAGCTTTCTTT. This codes for CASSPSVGNTEAFF.

The J gene is TRBJ2-2, the V gene TRBV27, with 8 bases that match TRBD1. The CDR3 covers 15 residues. V trimming: 5 bases; J trimming: 6 bases; junction bases outside the gene matches: 8. In germline, CDR1 is MNHEY, CDR2 SMNVEV (reference sequence). CDR3 residues: CASSPRDRSAGELFF. In nucleotides, the CDR3 is TGTGCCAGCAGTCCCCGGGACAGGTCGGCCGGGGAGCTGTTTTTT.

The chain recombines TRBV2 with TRBJ1-6; possible D gene TRBD1, 6 bases. CDR1 and CDR2 from the germline V gene are SNHLY and FYNNEI. Trimming left V 6 bases short and J 4 bases short, with 10 bases between. The CDR3 sequence is 14 residues long. This CDR3 reads CASRGGEYNSPLHF. The CDR3 nucleotides read TGTGCCAGCAGAGGGGGAGAGTATAATTCACCCCTCCACTTT.

This chain joins TRBV11-3 and TRBJ1-5; D remains ambiguous. The CDR3 sequence is 15 residues long. Per the germline V gene, CDR1 is SGHNT and CDR2 is YENEEA. Trimming took 1 base from V and 1 from J, leaving 8 bases between them. CDR3 DNA: TGTGCCAGCAGCTTAGCTTCCCAGAGCAATCAGCCCCAGCATTTT. Its protein product is CASSLASQSNQPQHF. Based on the CDR3 plus reference TRBV11-3 and TRBJ1-5, the full variable domain is EAGVVQSPRYKIIEKKQPVAFWCNPISGHNTLYWYLQNLGQGPELLIRYENEEAVDDSQLPKDRFSAERLKGVDSTLKIQPAELGDSAVYLCASSLASQSNQPQHFGDGTRLSIL.